Listed below are T cell receptor beta chains from one sample, sequenced in a study of cytomegalovirus exposure and HLA in healthy donors. TCRdb's copy holds only in-frame clones and misses some; the assay was immunoSEQ multiplex PCR. The data contain 95,000 to 100,000 clones, roughly three quarters of them singletons. Source material: PBMCs. The receptors derive from a female donor in good health and CMV-seronegative. Both conserved end residues are part of each CDR3. D genes are given only for firm matches. Size is stated for part of the rows, as once, few or many counts, or as a class when the clone is expanded.

TRBJ1-5	once	-	TRBV15	TGTGCCACCAGCAGAAGTTGGCAGGACAATCAGCCCCAGCATTTT	CATSRSWQDNQPQHF
TRBJ2-7	once	-	TRBV7-6	TGTGCCAGCAGCCCGGGGACATTGAGCTCCTACGAGCAGTACTTC	CASSPGTLSSYEQYF
TRBJ1-3	-	TRBD1	TRBV5-1	TGCGCCAGCAGCTTTACGACAGGGAACTCTGGAAACACCATATATTTT	CASSFTTGNSGNTIYF
TRBJ1-5	-	-	TRBV7-2	TGTGCCAGCAGCTTTAGCAGAGTTAGACCCCAGCATTTT	CASSFSRVRPQHF
TRBJ1-1	-	-	TRBV6-5	TGTGCCAGCAGTTACATCGGCACTGAAGCTTTCTTT	CASSYIGTEAFF
TRBJ2-7	-	-	TRBV7-9	TGTGCCGGCGGGACGGTCGCCTACGAGCAGTACTTC	CAGGTVAYEQYF
TRBJ1-1	-	TRBD1	TRBV4-1	TGCGCCAGCAGCCAGGGGACAGGGAAGGTGGCTTTCTTT	CASSQGTGKVAFF
TRBJ2-2	-	TRBD1	TRBV19	TGTGCCAGTAGTTCGGTGACAGGGTGGACCGGGGAGCTGTTTTTT	CASSSVTGWTGELFF
TRBJ2-3	once	TRBD2	TRBV6-6	TGTGCCACTGCGGGAGGAGATACGCAGTATTTT	CATAGGDTQYF
TRBJ1-5	-	-	TRBV6-1	TGTGCCAGCAGTTCGGGGATAGGGAATCAGCCCCAGCATTTT	CASSSGIGNQPQHF
TRBJ1-4	-	TRBD1	TRBV10-3	TGTGCCATCAGTGAGGGGGACAGGAGGGTCGAAAAACTGTTTTTT	CAISEGDRRVEKLFF
TRBJ2-1	-	TRBD2	TRBV19	TGTGCCAGTAGTATTGGGACTAGCGGGGGCAATGAGCAGTTCTTC	CASSIGTSGGNEQFF
TRBJ2-1	-	-	TRBV19	TGTGCCAGTAGTATTGGCCAATTTGATGAGCAGTTCTTC	CASSIGQFDEQFF
TRBJ1-1	few	TRBD1	TRBV11-2	TGTGCCAGCAGCTTCCTACCAGGGACAGGGAACACTGAAGCTTTCTTT	CASSFLPGTGNTEAFF
TRBJ2-3	-	TRBD1	TRBV5-1	TGCGCCAGCAGCCGAGGGACAGGGCACACAGATACGCAGTATTTT	CASSRGTGHTDTQYF
TRBJ2-2	-	TRBD2	TRBV13	TGTGCCAGCAGACAACGGGGGGACACCGGGGAGCTGTTTTTT	CASRQRGDTGELFF
TRBJ1-5	-	-	TRBV28	TGTGCCAGCAGTTTGCTCACAGATTTTTCCCAGCCCCAGCATTTT	CASSLLTDFSQPQHF
TRBJ2-1	-	-	TRBV19	TGTGCCAGTAGTATATTAGCGGCCTCCTACAATGAGCAGTTCTTC	CASSILAASYNEQFF
TRBJ2-2	-	TRBD2	TRBV7-2	TGTGCCAGCAGCTTCACAGCGGGGACCGGGGAGCTGTTTTTT	CASSFTAGTGELFF
TRBJ2-7	-	TRBD1	TRBV15	TGTGCCACCAGCAGAAGAACACAGGGGACCCCCCACGAGCAGTACTTC	CATSRRTQGTPHEQYF
TRBJ2-7	-	TRBD2	TRBV30	TGTGCCTGGAGTGTACGGGGGACTAGCTACGAGCAGTACTTC	CAWSVRGTSYEQYF
TRBJ2-3	few	-	TRBV18	TGTGCCAGCTCACCCGGACAGCCAGATACGCAGTATTTT	CASSPGQPDTQYF
TRBJ1-1	-	-	TRBV29-1	TGCAGCGTTGAAGCTTTTTCTGGGTCGGGGTTCACTGAAGCTTTCTTT	CSVEAFSGSGFTEAFF
TRBJ2-6	-	-	TRBV7-9	TGTGCCAGCAGCTTATTGGGAGTTGGGGCCAACGTCCTGACTTTC	CASSLLGVGANVLTF
TRBJ2-7	-	-	TRBV6-1	TGTGCCAGCAGTGTCCAAATCTCCTACGAGCAGTACTTC	CASSVQISYEQYF
TRBJ1-4	-	-	TRBV6-5	TGTGCCAGCTCATCGGGGGGAGCAACTAATGAAAAACTGTTTTTT	CASSSGGATNEKLFF
TRBJ1-2	-	-	TRBV27	TGTGCCAGCAGCCGTATTATGGGCCAGCCTAACTATGGCTACACCTTC	CASSRIMGQPNYGYTF
TRBJ1-6	-	-	TRBV19	TGTGCCAGTAGTATTGAATCCTACTATAATTCACCCCTCCACTTT	CASSIESYYNSPLHF
TRBJ2-2	few	TRBD1	TRBV2	TGTGCCAGCAGGCGACAGGGTCGGAACACCGGGGAGCTGTTTTTT	CASRRQGRNTGELFF
TRBJ1-2	-	-	TRBV5-4	TGTGCCAGCAGCTTGGGGCAGGGGACCCAAAACTACACCTTC	CASSLGQGTQNYTF
TRBJ2-1	once	TRBD2	TRBV19	TGTGCCAGTAGTAACCCCCGGACTAGCGGGAGGGTAAATGAGCAGTTCTTC	CASSNPRTSGRVNEQFF
TRBJ2-7	-	-	TRBV10-3	TGTGCCATCAGTGCCTCCTACGAGCAGTACTTC	CAISASYEQYF
TRBJ2-3	-	TRBD2	TRBV5-1	TGCGCCAGCAGCGGCCTAGCGGGGGGGACAGATACGCAGTATTTT	CASSGLAGGTDTQYF
TRBJ2-7	few	TRBD2	TRBV5-1	TGCGCCAGCAGCCCCGGGAGGGCGGACGTGGACGAGCAGTACTTC	CASSPGRADVDEQYF
TRBJ1-2	-	-	TRBV18	TGTGCCAGCTCAACCTCGGCCGGGGACTATGGTTACACCTTC	CASSTSAGDYGYTF
TRBJ1-1	-	TRBD1	TRBV10-3	TGTGCCATCAGGTCTTCCGGACAGGGGGCTACTGAAGCTTTCTTT	CAIRSSGQGATEAFF
TRBJ1-2	-	TRBD1	TRBV5-6	TGTGCCAGCAGCCCGACAGGGACGACAAATCAAGCTAACTATGGCTACACCTTC	CASSPTGTTNQANYGYTF
TRBJ2-2	-	TRBD1	TRBV10-3	TGTGCCATCAGGCAGGGGGCCTGGAACACCGGGGAGCTGTTTTTT	CAIRQGAWNTGELFF
TRBJ2-3	once	-	TRBV29-1	TGCAGCGCTACCCTGGTCCCGGGGGGCACAGATACGCAGTATTTT	CSATLVPGGTDTQYF
TRBJ1-1	-	-	TRBV7-2	TGTGCCAGCACCCGCAGGGGGAACACTGAAGCTTTCTTT	CASTRRGNTEAFF
TRBJ2-5	-	-	TRBV19	TGTGCCAGTAGTATAAACCGCCAGGGCTGGGAGACCCAGTACTTC	CASSINRQGWETQYF
TRBJ1-4	-	TRBD1	TRBV18	TGTGCCAGCTCACCATCTAGGGACAGGGAACTGTTTTTT	CASSPSRDRELFF
TRBJ2-7	-	-	TRBV6-1	TGTGCCAGCACCCTGGACACCTACTCCTACGAGCAGTACTTC	CASTLDTYSYEQYF
TRBJ2-7	-	-	TRBV20-1	TGCAGTGCTCAAGAGGGAGAGCAGTACTTC	CSAQEGEQYF
TRBJ2-2	few	-	TRBV4-3	TGCGCCAGCAGCCAAGAGGCCAAATACACCGGGGAGCTGTTTTTT	CASSQEAKYTGELFF
TRBJ1-1	few	TRBD1	TRBV9	TGTGCCAGCAGCGTAGACCCCGGACAGGGCCCGGAGCGAGCTTTCTTT	CASSVDPGQGPERAFF
TRBJ1-4	-	-	TRBV7-9	TGTTCCAGCGAGCAAGCGGGGTCTGAACTGTTTTTT	CSSEQAGSELFF
TRBJ2-5	-	-	TRBV29-1	TGCAGCGGAAGTAGGACACAAGAGACCCAGTACTTC	CSGSRTQETQYF